The TCR beta chain under discussion was sequenced for a study of T-cell memory formation after mild COVID-19. As for the study in general: Each donor largely had its own TCR clusters.

Study findings and constraints: Mainly CM and EM harbored the contracting CD4+ clones; mainly EMRA harbored the CD8+ ones.

cDNA libraries for TCR alpha and TCR beta, carrying sample barcodes and UMIs, came from 5'RACE with constant-segment primers. TCRdb reprocessed the 5' RACE reads with MiXCR, giving one entry per CDR3 protein. The data contain 180,000 or so distinct CDR3 sequences, under 14% of them singletons. The CDR3 extends over 15 amino acids. Per the germline V gene, CDR1 is SGHNT and CDR2 is YENEEA. Trimming shortened V by 2 bases and J by 0 bases, and 8 bases separated the two germline ends. This clonotype was observed many times. Its matching antigen is unknown. Input material: PBMCs or a T cell subset sorted from them (not recorded which). This chain uses TRBV11-3 with TRBJ2-1, with a tentative D call TRBD1 (5 bases). The sequence came from a man between 18 and 29 years old who had mild COVID-19 (a few samples of this study predate the infection). Cell type and time point are not known. The chain's CDR3 is CASSLRGSSYNEQFF. The CDR3 DNA sequence: TGTGCCAGCAGCTTAAGGGGCAGCTCCTACAATGAGCAGTTCTTC.